This TCR beta chain came from a study of Graves' ophthalmopathy and Graves' hyperthyroidism (dated by TCRdb to the late 2010s). In the study overall: Stable hyperthyroidism was defined as no progression to ophthalmopathy within 18 months of follow-up. To tell Graves' ophthalmopathy apart from Graves' hyperthyroidism, and to predict which patients would progress to ophthalmopathy, the study relied on TCR beta repertoire signatures. In total, approximately 130 blood samples were TCR-sequenced: some 43 ophthalmopathy, about 75 hyperthyroidism and roughly 17 hyperthyroidism-to-ophthalmopathy patients. To explore V-J signatures distinguishing ophthalmopathy from hyperthyroidism, a discovery set of more than 95 patients (more than 40 ophthalmopathy, 55 to 60 stable hyperthyroidism) was enrolled. An independent validation cohort comprised some 19 hyperthyroidism patients and some 16 patients who later progressed from hyperthyroidism to ophthalmopathy. In more than five hyperthyroidism patients, the T-cell repertoires found in thyroid tissue were compared with those found in blood. Following sample collection, hyperthyroidism patients were given methimazole at a starting dose of 30 mg daily, and ophthalmopathy patients were given high-dose intravenous methylprednisolone. Study-level results and caveats: Most of the expanded thyroid clonotypes with a frequency above 0.001 were also detected in blood, and it was suggested that the thyroid immune response may be reflected by blood repertoires. In cross-validation, the 13-signature model distinguished ophthalmopathy from stable hyperthyroidism with around 90% sensitivity and 81% to 82% specificity, while in the test set the corresponding values were about 80% and 75%. No statistical method was used to predetermine the sample size, and group allocation was not hidden from the investigators. In validation, the model predicted ophthalmopathy progression with more than 55% sensitivity and less than 80% specificity; roughly 11 predicted patients were CT-confirmed with GO in a median of approximately 6.5 months.

Here V drops 5 bases and J drops 4 bases, and the junction holds 7 bases not matched to any gene. The CDR3, from cysteine to phenylalanine, totals 14 residues. Only the CDR3 region is kept as DNA, spanning 42 bases read in frame from base 1. CDR1 and CDR2, per the germline V gene, are LGHNA and YSLEER. For repertoire sequencing, the TCR beta CDR3 regions were amplified from RNA transcripts. The first round was an RT-PCR using HTBI primers with the Qiagen OneStep RT-PCR kit, and this first round was followed by a second-round multiplex PCR, then size selection and purification. Sequencing of the libraries was carried out on an Illumina HiSeq2000 in paired-end mode with 100 bp reads. The study's own analysis went as follows. Reads were processed with SOAPnuke, discarding reads with adapters, uncalled bases, mean Phred below 15, or no exact constant-primer or identifier match. COPE v1.2.5 was used to merge high-quality paired reads. Each unique nucleotide sequence was defined as a clonotype, and clonotypes were aligned to IMGT TRB V, D and J references with MiTCR v1.1. The analysis was limited to V-J combinations with a frequency above 0.0001, which together covered just over 98% of the repertoires. For each V-J combination, a TCR clonal expansion and chaos score was defined as the ratio of F50 clonal expansion to chaos observed in the TCRdist matrix. Features were reduced by Welch's t-statistics and random forest to approximately 12 V-J combinations, which fed a naive Bayes classifier. The similarity between thyroid and blood repertoires was quantified using the Morisita-Horn index. The raw public reads went through TCRdb reprocessing: fastp at Q25, MiXCR clone calling, in-frame beta chains kept. Rows are combined by CDR3 protein, so each entry shows the most common genes and DNA. None of the V and J calls come from the authors' own analysis; TCRdb made them. This sample comprises around 1.1 million distinct CDR3 sequences, approximately 35% of them detected only once. Around 10% of the sample is in the top ten clones.

In the case of this clonotype: Its antigen has not been determined. Nothing much larger sits one base from this clone, and base qualities are not available.

Hyperthyroidism patients were newly diagnosed, were aged 18 to 65 years, and had a disease duration under 2 months. Patients with other autoimmune diseases, uncontrolled infections, pregnancy or lactation were excluded from the study. Clinical symptoms, serum thyroxine, TRAb, thyroid ultrasound and orbital computed tomography were used for diagnosis. Trizol reagent was used to extract the total RNA, and its quality was then checked on an Agilent 2100 Bioanalyzer. Sequenced material: peripheral blood or thyroid tissue (not recorded which). The chain is made from TRBV4-3 and TRBJ1-1; 7 nucleotides in the junction match TRBD1. This clonotype was sampled from an adult man with Graves' hyperthyroidism. The CDR3 protein: CASSSYPGGTEAFF. The DNA sequence is TGCGCCAGCAGCTCCTACCCAGGGGGCACTGAAGCTTTCTTT.